The 10 T cell receptor beta chains reported below all come from one sample, sequenced in a study of blood T cell repertoires in COVID-19 (dated by TCRdb to between 2020 and 2021). The library was obtained by the immunoSEQ multiplex PCR assay. TCRdb holds this immuneACCESS table with in-frame rearrangements only. Some clones are missing; in checked studies, unresolved V genes explain under half, and the rest has no known cause. Recorded for this sample are 75,000 to 80,000 clones; around 84% of them occurred a single time. 9.5% to 12% of the sample lies in the top ten. Sequencing was carried out using peripheral blood. Receptors were obtained from a man aged 60 to 75 with COVID-19, enrolled during active disease.

The chain links TRBV5-1 to TRBJ2-7; 8 bases fit TRBD2. V shed 0 bases, J shed 3 bases, and the junction held 8 bases outside the gene matches. This CDR3 has 16 amino acids. The germline V gene has CDR1 SGHRS and CDR2 YFSETQ. CDR3 in DNA: TGCGCCAGCAGCTTGGGCGGTGCGGGAGGCCGCTACGAGCAGTACTTC. Translated: CASSLGGAGGRYEQYF.

This clone was counted a few times. The chain is built from TRBV30 and TRBJ1-5; D might be TRBD1 (6 bases). With 3 bases removed from V and 4 bases from J, the gap between germline ends came to 10 bases. This CDR3 is 13 amino acids long. Per the germline V gene, CDR1 is GTSNPN and CDR2 is SVGIG (reference sequence). CDR3 DNA: TGTGCCTGGAGGTGGACAGAGAATCAGCCCCAGCATTTT. Protein product: CAWRWTENQPQHF.

The rearrangement uses TRBV5-6 and TRBJ2-1; a weak D match, TRBD2 (5 bases). Trimming left V 2 bases short and J 1 base short, with 13 bases between. The CDR3 consists of 16 residues. Per germline, CDR1 SGHDT and CDR2 YYEEEE. CDR3 protein: CASSLVGIESYNEQFF. CDR3 nucleotides: TGTGCCAGCAGCTTAGTCGGGATCGAATCCTACAATGAGCAGTTCTTC.

This clone came up once. V usage is TRBV27 and J usage is TRBJ2-5; maybe TRBD1 (6 bases). The J call may be incorrect, as the DNA end agrees better with TRBJ2-7. The CDR3 extends over 14 amino acids. The germline CDR1 and CDR2 sequences are MNHEY and SMNVEV (reference sequence). In DNA form, the CDR3 reads TGTGCCAGCAGCCCAAAGGACAGTTCCTACGAGCAGTACTTC. It yields the protein CASSPKDSSYEQYF.

The chain links TRBV6-6 to TRBJ1-2; D unresolved. The CDR3 totals 13 residues. Deletions cut 5 bases from V and 6 bases from J, with 13 bases between. Per germline, CDR1 MNHNY and CDR2 SVGAGI (reference sequence). The CDR3 nucleotides are TGTGCCAGCAGTCGCGACCATCGGGATGGCTACACCTTC. The encoded protein is CASSRDHRDGYTF.

V is TRBV5-4 and J is TRBJ1-4; the D gene is possibly TRBD1 (5 bases). The V gene's germline CDR1 is SGHNT and CDR2 YYREEE (reference sequence). This CDR3 is built from 15 residues. V gave up 0 bases and J gave up 8 bases, with 14 bases separating them. The CDR3 sequence is CASSLAGQGREKLFF. The DNA of the CDR3 is TGTGCCAGCAGCTTGGCCGGCCAGGGTCGAGAAAAACTGTTTTTT.

The V call is TRBV11-2, the J call TRBJ2-1, with TRBD1 identical over 8 bases. CDR1 and CDR2 (germline): SGHAT, FQNNGV. Germline trimming cut 6 bases from V and 6 bases from J; bases unmatched to any gene: 10. This CDR3 is built from 15 residues. The CDR3 bases are TGTGCCAGCAGAAAGTCCGGGACAGGAGGCAATGAGCAGTTCTTC. Its translation: CASRKSGTGGNEQFF. The full variable domain, rest sourced from reference TRBV11-2 and TRBJ2-1, is EAGVAQSPRYKIIEKRQSVAFWCNPISGHATLYWYQQILGQGPKLLIQFQNNGVVDDSQLPKDRFSAERLKGVDSTLKIQPAKLEDSAVYLCASRKSGTGGNEQFFGPGTRLTVL.

This clone was recorded a few times. The rearrangement links TRBV2 to TRBJ2-7; no reliable D call. Trimming removed 2 bases at V and 5 bases at J, with 4 bases between. The CDR3 is 11 amino acids. Germline V lookup: CDR1 SNHLY, CDR2 FYNNEI. For the CDR3, the DNA is TGTGCCAGCAGTGAATTCGACGAGCAGTACTTC. Protein sequence: CASSEFDEQYF.

J is TRBJ2-3 and V is TRBV7-3; D remains ambiguous. The ends were cut back, 3 bases at V and 2 bases at J, with 3 bases in the middle. Per germline, CDR1 SGHTA and CDR2 FQGTGA. The CDR3 covers 12 residues. CDR3 DNA: TGTGCCAGCAGCTTTCACACAGATACGCAGTATTTT. It is translated as CASSFHTDTQYF.

This rearrangement joins TRBV6-5 to TRBJ1-5; possibly TRBD1 for D (6 bases). Looked up from germline, CDR1 is MNHEY and CDR2 is SVGAGI. This CDR3 spans 16 amino acids. The V gene lost 2 bases and the J gene lost 0 bases, with 11 bases spanning the gap. The CDR3 nucleotides read TGTGCCAGCAGTTACGGTGGGGGCACTAGCAATCAGCCCCAGCATTTT. This codes for CASSYGGGTSNQPQHF.